This T cell receptor (beta chain) was sequenced for a study of T cell repertoires in aging, cancer and after chemotherapy. On the study more broadly: Roughly 8.8 million TCR reads made up the full dataset.

General study points: Hematological cancer patients had lymphoid organ infiltration that may impair thymic emigration or T cell expansion. Rebound thymic output was suggested by rising median generation probability during chemotherapy in each cancer cohort.

The template was genomic DNA from peripheral blood, not RNA. On this clonotype: What it binds is not known.

A mixed TRB-A/B primer pool amplified rearranged TRB by multiplex touch-down PCR. TCRdb ran MiXCR on the multiplex PCR reads and lists one entry per CDR3 protein. In the table there are about 4,600 distinct CDR3 sequences, 20% to 25% of which are singletons. CDR1 and CDR2 from the germline V gene are MNHEY and SMNVEV (reference sequence). The CDR3 has 16 residues. V shed 0 bases and J shed 13 bases, with 19 bases lying between them. The sequence was collected from a human donor with a blood cancer. The genes are TRBV27 and TRBJ1-6; no clear D. The sequencing input was blood. The chain's CDR3 is CASSLSDREVAYPLHF. The CDR3 DNA follows: TGTGCCAGCAGTTTATCCGACCGGGAGGTGGCTTATCCCCTCCACTTT.